This passage covers 24 T cell receptor beta chains from one sample sequenced in a study of OX40 agonist ivuxolimab in advanced cancers. Using immunoSEQ multiplex PCR, the repertoire was profiled, and TCRdb retains in-frame clones only, with some absent. This table has over 150,000 clones, 94% appearing once. The starting material was CD4+ or CD8+ T cells sorted from blood, obtained in a trial of the OX40 agonist ivuxolimab. The receptor set was obtained from an adult with an advanced solid tumor such as melanoma, head and neck, liver or kidney cancer.

The chain is built from TRBV27 and TRBJ2-1, with 12 bases fitting TRBD2. V was clipped by 5 bases and J by 4 bases; unmatched bases: 9. This CDR3 has 17 residues. Germline loops: CDR1 MNHEY, CDR2 SMNVEV (reference sequence). Here the CDR3 DNA reads TGTGCCAGCAGTCCGACTAGCGGGAGTTCGATTTACAATGAGCAGTTCTTC. Encoded protein: CASSPTSGSSIYNEQFF.

The rearrangement links TRBV18 to TRBJ1-5, with D maybe TRBD1 (5 bases). V was cut by 2 bases and J by 5 bases, with 13 bases left in between. The CDR3 has 15 residues. Germline V lookup: CDR1 KGHSH, CDR2 LQKENI. The CDR3 is CASSPTRDRDQPQHF. In DNA, the CDR3 is TGTGCCAGCTCACCAACTAGGGACCGAGATCAGCCCCAGCATTTT. Looking up the rest from reference TRBV18 and TRBJ1-5 gives the full variable domain: NAGVMQNPRHLVRRRGQEARLRCSPMKGHSHVYWYRQLPEEGLKFMVYLQKENIIDESGMPKERFSAEFPKEGPSILRIQQVVRGDSAAYFCASSPTRDRDQPQHFGDGTRLSIL.

J is TRBJ2-3 and V is TRBV11-3; D is undetermined. Trimming cost V 0 bases and J 2 bases, with 6 bases left between them. The CDR3 length is 14 residues. In germline, CDR1 is SGHNT, CDR2 YENEEA. The CDR3 DNA reads as TGTGCCAGCAGCTTAGACAGGTACACAGATACGCAGTATTTT. Translating gives CASSLDRYTDTQYF.

The chain uses TRBV11-2 and TRBJ2-7, with D possibly TRBD2 on 5 matching bases. Germline CDR1 reads SGHAT; CDR2 reads FQNNGV. Trimming took off 1 base at V and 2 bases at J, with 12 bases between the two ends. This CDR3 has 15 amino acids. The CDR3 here is CASSLGGSEAYEQYF. CDR3 nucleotide sequence: TGTGCCAGCAGCTTAGGCGGGTCAGAAGCCTACGAGCAGTACTTC.

The chain couples TRBV5-5 to TRBJ1-2; the match to TRBD1 covers 9 bases. V lost 4 bases and J lost 9; bases outside the gene matches: 7. The CDR3 is 13 residues long. The V gene's germline CDR1 is SGHKS and CDR2 YYEKEE (reference sequence). CDR3 DNA sequence: TGTGCCAGCAGCCGGCCGGGACAGGGTAGCTACACCTTC. The encoded protein is CASSRPGQGSYTF.

This chain uses TRBV19 with TRBJ1-5; TRBD1 is a possible D gene (6 bases). There are 17 residues in the CDR3. Germline loops: CDR1 LNHDA, CDR2 SQIVND (reference sequence). Deletions cut 8 bases from V and 6 bases from J, with 26 bases between. DNA of the CDR3: TGTGCCAGTTCTCAAACGCATTCAGGGGTTCAAGTTCAGCCCCAGCATTTT. It codes for CASSQTHSGVQVQPQHF.

This chain connects TRBV27 to TRBJ1-4; D might be TRBD1 (5 bases). The CDR3 sequence is 15 residues long. Germline V gene lookup returns CDR1 MNHEY and CDR2 SMNVEV (reference sequence). Trimming took 6 bases from V and 3 from J, leaving 14 bases between them. The CDR3 coding sequence is TGTGCCAGCAGCTCACAGGCTCGCCCTAATGAAAAACTGTTTTTT. Its protein is CASSSQARPNEKLFF.

The V gene is TRBV6-5, the J gene TRBJ2-3, with D perhaps assigned TRBD1 or TRBD2 (5 bases each). With 4 bases removed from V and 4 bases from J, the gap between germline ends came to 12 bases. CDR3 length: 14 residues. Germline V CDR1 and CDR2: MNHEY, SVGAGI. CDR3 protein: CASSLEGTADTQYF. The CDR3 DNA sequence: TGTGCCAGCAGTTTAGAAGGGACGGCAGATACGCAGTATTTT.

The chain has TRBV28 and TRBJ1-2; perhaps TRBD1 as D (6 bases). The CDR3 is 15 amino acids. The V and J ends lost 5 bases and 4 bases respectively, with 17 bases between them. Germline CDR1 is MDHEN and CDR2 is SYDVKM. This CDR3 reads CASSGPRGGAYGYTF. CDR3 DNA sequence: TGTGCCAGCAGTGGCCCTAGGGGGGGAGCCTATGGCTACACCTTC.

The CDR3 DNA is TGTGCCAGCAGTTTAATACTAGCGGTGGATGGGGCCAACGTCCTGACTTTC. Residues: CASSLILAVDGANVLTF. The chain combines TRBV27 with TRBJ2-6, with 8 bases aligning to TRBD2. This CDR3 comprises 17 residues. V lost 2 bases, J lost 3 bases, and 6 bases stayed unmatched. Looked up from germline, CDR1 is MNHEY and CDR2 is SMNVEV (reference sequence).

This chain links TRBV7-9 with TRBJ2-1; D possibly corresponds to TRBD2 (6 bases). This CDR3 has 16 residues. Germline loops: CDR1 SEHNR, CDR2 FQNEAQ (reference sequence). V was pared by 3 bases and J by 0 bases, with 12 bases between. The CDR3 sequence: CASSFPRRDSYNEQFF. CDR3 coding DNA: TGTGCCAGCAGCTTTCCTCGGCGGGACTCCTACAATGAGCAGTTCTTC.

The chain recombines TRBV10-3 with TRBJ1-5; D call uncertain. Between the trimmed V and J ends, which lost 8 bases and 0 bases, there was a span of 8 bases. Looked up from germline, CDR1 is ENHRY and CDR2 is SYGVKD. The CDR3 spans 13 residues. CDR3 loop: CAISPYSNQPQHF. The DNA for the CDR3 is TGTGCCATCTCCCCTTATAGCAATCAGCCCCAGCATTTT.

The V gene is TRBV7-9, the J gene TRBJ1-5; TRBD1 agrees at 9 bases. V shed 4 bases and J 6 bases; nucleotides not matched to a gene: 7. CDR1 and CDR2 (germline): SEHNR, FQNEAQ (reference sequence). CDR3 length equals 15 residues. The CDR3 nucleotides read TGTGCCAGCAGCTCTGGGACAGGGAAAGGTCAGCCCCAGCATTTT. It specifies CASSSGTGKGQPQHF.

The gene calls are TRBV7-9 and TRBJ2-5; D could derive from TRBD1 or TRBD2 (6 bases each). Germline V gene sequence: CDR1 SEHNR, CDR2 FQNEAQ (reference sequence). The CDR3 is 14 amino acids. V lost 5 bases and J 0 bases, leaving 10 bases between the germline ends. The CDR3: CASSLGGHQETQYF. In nucleotides, the CDR3 is TGTGCCAGCAGCCTGGGGGGCCACCAAGAGACCCAGTACTTC.

A single count supports this clone. V usage is TRBV5-5 and J usage is TRBJ2-3, with a weak D call TRBD1 (5 bases). V dropped 0 bases and J dropped 4 bases, with 6 bases sitting between them. The length of the CDR3 is 13 residues. Germline CDR1 and CDR2: SGHKS and YYEKEE (reference sequence). In DNA form, the CDR3 reads TGTGCCAGCAGCTTGGGACAGCCAGATACGCAGTATTTT. Its translation: CASSLGQPDTQYF.

The chain combines TRBV18 with TRBJ2-1; D is perhaps TRBD2 (6 bases). Trimming took off 5 bases at V and 9 bases at J, with 14 bases between the two ends. Germline V gives CDR1 KGHSH, CDR2 LQKENI. This CDR3 is built from 13 residues. As DNA, the CDR3 is TGTGCCAGCTCATCGGGGCCTAGCGCTGAGCAGTTCTTC. As protein: CASSSGPSAEQFF.

This chain joins TRBV19 and TRBJ1-4; D unclear. CDR1 and CDR2 from the germline V gene are LNHDA and SQIVND (reference sequence). The CDR3 has 15 amino acids. V was clipped by 8 bases and J by 0 bases, with 13 bases between them. DNA for the CDR3: TGTGCCAGTGGGCGATCCTCAACAACTAATGAAAAACTGTTTTTT. It translates to CASGRSSTTNEKLFF.

The rearrangement links TRBV6-1 to TRBJ2-5, with D tentatively TRBD2 (7 bases). The length of the CDR3 is 14 residues. Trimming took 6 bases from V and 4 from J, leaving 15 bases between them. The germline V gene encodes CDR1 MNHNS and CDR2 SASEGT. Written as DNA, the CDR3 is TGTGCCAGCAGGTCGGGGGCTAGCGGAGAGACCCAGTACTTC. Translation: CASRSGASGETQYF.

The chain has TRBV6-5 and TRBJ1-1; D unresolved. The V gene's germline CDR1 is MNHEY and CDR2 SVGAGI. V was pared by 8 bases and J by 2 bases, with 12 bases between. The CDR3 sequence is 13 residues long. The CDR3, as DNA: TGTGCCAGCTCAAGAACACATAACACTGAAGCTTTCTTT. It is translated as CASSRTHNTEAFF.

This sequence joins TRBV2 and TRBJ2-6, with 8 bases fitting TRBD1. The germline V gene has CDR1 SNHLY and CDR2 FYNNEI. The CDR3 is made up of 18 amino acids. J lost 1 base, V lost 2 bases, and 7 bases had no gene match. The CDR3, as DNA: TGTGCCAGCAGTGAACGGGGTCAGGGGGCTTCTGGGGCCAACGTCCTGACTTTC. Protein product: CASSERGQGASGANVLTF.

This rearrangement joins TRBV11-3 to TRBJ2-7, with D hard to call. The CDR3 loop spans 12 amino acids. V shed 5 bases and J shed 4 bases, with 9 bases lying between them. Per germline, CDR1 SGHNT and CDR2 YENEEA. CDR3 in amino acids: CASSPSPYEQYF. The CDR3 DNA sequence: TGTGCCAGCAGCCCATCCCCTTACGAGCAGTACTTC.

The V call is TRBV12-1, the J call TRBJ2-6; the table calls TRBD2, which could not be checked here. TRBV12-1 is classified as a pseudogene. The CDR3 extends over 19 amino acids. DNA for the CDR3: TGTGCCAGCAGCCCAACTCCGACTAGAGCTTGGTCTGGGGCCAACGTCCTGACTTTC. Translation: CASSPTPTRAWSGANVLTF.

The chain couples TRBV16 to TRBJ2-3; 7 bases are shared with TRBD2. The CDR3 has 13 amino acids. The V gene's germline CDR1 is KGHSY and CDR2 FQNENV. Trimming took 2 bases from V and 11 from J; bases not matched to a gene: 7. The DNA of the CDR3 is TGTGCCAGCAGCCAAGCGGGAGAAGGTGGGCAGTATTTT. Protein product: CASSQAGEGGQYF.

The rearrangement uses TRBV10-1 and TRBJ2-2; the match to TRBD2 covers 8 bases. In germline, CDR1 is WNHNN, CDR2 SYGVQD (reference sequence). V was pared by 7 bases and J by 5 bases, with 18 bases of the junction left unmatched. The CDR3 consists of 18 residues. The CDR3 DNA sequence: TGCGCCAGCATTCCCCCGGGGGGGGGACGGGGAAGAACCGGGGAGCTGTTTTTT. Translating gives CASIPPGGGRGRTGELFF.